This note documents a single T cell receptor beta chain sequence. The CDR3 extends over 14 amino acids. V dropped 10 bases and J dropped 9; count of bases not matched to a gene: 10. CDR1 and CDR2 (germline): SGHVS, FQNEAQ. As handled by the study authors: Amplification with reference gene primers provided the estimates of nucleated cell counts. Method: immunoSEQ multiplex PCR; TCRdb's copy keeps in-frame clones and lacks some. V and J calls and clone size are given by that table; D and trimming were obtained from the DNA. This sample has 100,000 to 150,000 clones, with 80% to 85% found just once. This entry belongs to a study of blood T cell repertoires in COVID-19. Study summary: The study drew acute and convalescent COVID-19 samples from the United States, Italy and Spain. Sources were T cells, B-cell-depleted T cells, or PBMCs; the material itself was cDNA or gDNA.

Sequenced input: peripheral blood. This sequence joins TRBV7-8 and TRBJ2-3; 13 nucleotides line up with TRBD2. This receptor was obtained from a young woman who had recovered from COVID-19. This CDR3 is CATEGLAGKDTQYF. CDR3 DNA: TGTGCCACAGAGGGACTAGCGGGGAAGGACACGCAGTATTTT.